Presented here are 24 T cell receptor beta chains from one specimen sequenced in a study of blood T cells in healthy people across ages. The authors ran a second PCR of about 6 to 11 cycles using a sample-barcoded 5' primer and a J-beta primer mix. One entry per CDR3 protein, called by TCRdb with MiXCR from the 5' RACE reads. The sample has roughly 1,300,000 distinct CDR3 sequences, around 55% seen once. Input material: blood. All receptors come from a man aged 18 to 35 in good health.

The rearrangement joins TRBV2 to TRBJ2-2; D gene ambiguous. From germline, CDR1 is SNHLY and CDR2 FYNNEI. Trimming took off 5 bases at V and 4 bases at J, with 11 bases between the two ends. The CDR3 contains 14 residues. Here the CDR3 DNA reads TGTGCCAGCAGTAAAGTACCGAGCACCGGGGAGCTGTTTTTT. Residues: CASSKVPSTGELFF.

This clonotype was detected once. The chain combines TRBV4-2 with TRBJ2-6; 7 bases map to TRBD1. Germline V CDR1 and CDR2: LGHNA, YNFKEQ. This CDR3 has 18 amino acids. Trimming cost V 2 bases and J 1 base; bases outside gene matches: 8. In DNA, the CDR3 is TGTGCCAGCAGCCAAAGTGCCGGGACAGCATCTGGGGCCAACGTCCTGACTTTC. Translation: CASSQSAGTASGANVLTF.

The CDR3 sequence is CASSQLTTSGVSFF. The CDR3 nucleotides read TGTGCCAGCAGCCAGCTCACTACTAGCGGGGTGTCGTTCTTC. This chain connects TRBV4-2 to TRBJ2-1, with 10 bases lining up with TRBD2. The CDR3 runs 14 residues. Trimming removed 3 bases from V and 15 bases from J; junction bases left unmatched: 11. The V gene's germline CDR1 is LGHNA and CDR2 YNFKEQ.

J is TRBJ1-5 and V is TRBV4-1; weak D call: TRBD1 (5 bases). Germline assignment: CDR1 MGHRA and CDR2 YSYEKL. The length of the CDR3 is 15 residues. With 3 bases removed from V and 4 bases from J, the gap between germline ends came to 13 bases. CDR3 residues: CASSHEGRLNQPQHF. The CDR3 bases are TGCGCCAGCAGCCATGAGGGGCGCCTTAATCAGCCCCAGCATTTT.

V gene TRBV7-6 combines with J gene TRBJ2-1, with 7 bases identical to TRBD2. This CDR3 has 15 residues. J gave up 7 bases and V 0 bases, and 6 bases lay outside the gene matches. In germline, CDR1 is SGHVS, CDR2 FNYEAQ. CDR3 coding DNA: TGTGCCAGCAGCTTAGCCACGGGGGGAGGGAATGAGCAGTTCTTC. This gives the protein CASSLATGGGNEQFF.

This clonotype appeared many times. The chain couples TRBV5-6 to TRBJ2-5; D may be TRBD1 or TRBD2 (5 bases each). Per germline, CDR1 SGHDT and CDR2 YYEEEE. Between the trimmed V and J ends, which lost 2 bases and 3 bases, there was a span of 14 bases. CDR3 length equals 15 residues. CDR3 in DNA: TGTGCCAGCAGCTTCCTAGGGACCGGCGAAGAGACCCAGTACTTC. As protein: CASSFLGTGEETQYF.

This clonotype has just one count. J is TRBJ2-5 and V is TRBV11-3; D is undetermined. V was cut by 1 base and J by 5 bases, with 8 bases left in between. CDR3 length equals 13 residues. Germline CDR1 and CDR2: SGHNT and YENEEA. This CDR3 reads CASSLGFEETQYF. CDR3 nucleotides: TGTGCCAGCAGCTTAGGATTCGAGGAGACCCAGTACTTC. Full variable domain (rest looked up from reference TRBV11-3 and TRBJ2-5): EAGVVQSPRYKIIEKKQPVAFWCNPISGHNTLYWYLQNLGQGPELLIRYENEEAVDDSQLPKDRFSAERLKGVDSTLKIQPAELGDSAVYLCASSLGFEETQYFGPGTRLLVL.

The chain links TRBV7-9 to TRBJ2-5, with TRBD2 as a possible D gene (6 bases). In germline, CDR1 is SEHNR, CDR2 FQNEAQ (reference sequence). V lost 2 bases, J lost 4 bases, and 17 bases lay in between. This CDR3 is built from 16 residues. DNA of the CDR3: TGTGCCAGCAGCTTAAGCCGGGGGTTCGGGGCAGAGACCCAGTACTTC. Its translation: CASSLSRGFGAETQYF.

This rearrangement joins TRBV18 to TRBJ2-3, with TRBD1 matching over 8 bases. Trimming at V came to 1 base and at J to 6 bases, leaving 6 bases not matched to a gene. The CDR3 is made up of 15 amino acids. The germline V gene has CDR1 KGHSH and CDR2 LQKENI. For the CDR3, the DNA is TGTGCCAGCTCACCACTGGGACAGGCGGGCGATACGCAGTATTTT. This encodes CASSPLGQAGDTQYF.

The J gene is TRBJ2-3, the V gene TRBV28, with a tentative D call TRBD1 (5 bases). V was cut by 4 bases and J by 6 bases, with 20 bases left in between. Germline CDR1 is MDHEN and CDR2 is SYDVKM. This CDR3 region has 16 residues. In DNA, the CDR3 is TGTGCCAGCAGTTCCCCGGACACTGAGGCTTCCGATACGCAGTATTTT. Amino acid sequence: CASSSPDTEASDTQYF.

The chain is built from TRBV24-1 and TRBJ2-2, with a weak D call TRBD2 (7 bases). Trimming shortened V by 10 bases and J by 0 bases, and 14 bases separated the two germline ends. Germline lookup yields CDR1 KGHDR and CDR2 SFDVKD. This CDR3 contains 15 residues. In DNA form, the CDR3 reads TGTGCCACGTCCGGGGGGCCCCCGAACACCGGGGAGCTGTTTTTT. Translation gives CATSGGPPNTGELFF.

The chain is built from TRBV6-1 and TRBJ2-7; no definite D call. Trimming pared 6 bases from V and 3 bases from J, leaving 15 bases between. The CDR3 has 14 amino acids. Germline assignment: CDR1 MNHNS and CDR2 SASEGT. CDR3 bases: TGTGCCAGCAGCCCCCGTGGTTTTAGCTACGAGCAGTACTTC. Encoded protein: CASSPRGFSYEQYF.

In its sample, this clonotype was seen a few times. The DNA of the CDR3 is TGTGCCAGCACCGCCAGGGCAACTAGCGGTACCTACGAGCAGTACTTC. Its translation: CASTARATSGTYEQYF. The chain employs TRBV7-9 and TRBJ2-5, with 8 bases fitting TRBD2. TRBJ2-7 matches the DNA end more closely, so the J call is doubtful. The CDR3 consists of 16 residues. Germline V CDR1 and CDR2: SEHNR, FQNEAQ (reference sequence).

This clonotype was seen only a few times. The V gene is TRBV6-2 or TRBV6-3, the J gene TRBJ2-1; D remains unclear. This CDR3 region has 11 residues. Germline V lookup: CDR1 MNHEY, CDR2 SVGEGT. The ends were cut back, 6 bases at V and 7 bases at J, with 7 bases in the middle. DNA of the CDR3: TGTGCCAGCAGCACCTGGAATGAGCAGTTCTTC. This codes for CASSTWNEQFF.

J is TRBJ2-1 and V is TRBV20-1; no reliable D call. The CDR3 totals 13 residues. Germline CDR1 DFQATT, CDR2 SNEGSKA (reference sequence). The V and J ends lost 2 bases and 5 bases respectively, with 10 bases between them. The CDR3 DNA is TGCAGTGCTAGACTCGTTTCGCACAATGAGCAGTTCTTC. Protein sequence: CSARLVSHNEQFF.

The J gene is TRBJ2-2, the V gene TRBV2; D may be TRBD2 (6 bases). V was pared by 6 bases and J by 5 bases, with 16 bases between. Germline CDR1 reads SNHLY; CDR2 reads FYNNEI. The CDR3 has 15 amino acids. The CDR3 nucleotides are TGTGCCAGCAGGACTTCCCTGGGACTGACCGGGGAGCTGTTTTTT. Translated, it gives CASRTSLGLTGELFF.

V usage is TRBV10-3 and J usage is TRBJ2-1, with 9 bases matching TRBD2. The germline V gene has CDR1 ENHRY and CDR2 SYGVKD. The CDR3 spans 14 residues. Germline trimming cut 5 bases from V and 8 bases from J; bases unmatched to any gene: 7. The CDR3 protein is CAISSREGRDEQFF. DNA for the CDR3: TGTGCCATCAGTTCGCGGGAGGGCCGGGATGAGCAGTTCTTC.

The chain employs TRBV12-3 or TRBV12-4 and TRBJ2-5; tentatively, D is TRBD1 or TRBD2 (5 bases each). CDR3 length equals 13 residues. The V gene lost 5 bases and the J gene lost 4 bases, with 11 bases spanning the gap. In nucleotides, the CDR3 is TGTGCCAGCAGTGGGACCCGTCGAGAGACCCAGTACTTC. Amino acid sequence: CASSGTRRETQYF.

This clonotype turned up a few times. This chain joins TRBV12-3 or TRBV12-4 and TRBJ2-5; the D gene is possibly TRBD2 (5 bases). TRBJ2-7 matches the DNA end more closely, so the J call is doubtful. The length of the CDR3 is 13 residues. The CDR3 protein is CAVGRTVAYEQYF. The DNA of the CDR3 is TGTGCCGTAGGGAGAACAGTTGCTTACGAGCAGTACTTC.

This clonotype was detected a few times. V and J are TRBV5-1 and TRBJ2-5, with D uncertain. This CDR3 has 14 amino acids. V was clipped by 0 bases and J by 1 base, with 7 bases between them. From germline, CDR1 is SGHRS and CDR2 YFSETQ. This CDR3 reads CASSLAVAQETQYF. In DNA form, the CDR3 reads TGCGCCAGCAGCTTGGCCGTAGCCCAAGAGACCCAGTACTTC.

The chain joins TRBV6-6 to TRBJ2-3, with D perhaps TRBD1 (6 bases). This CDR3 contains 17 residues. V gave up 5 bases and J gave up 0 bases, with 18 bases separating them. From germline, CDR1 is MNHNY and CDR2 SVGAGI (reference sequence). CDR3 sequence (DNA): TGTGCCAGCAGTCCCCCTTCCCGGACAGCAAGCACAGATACGCAGTATTTT. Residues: CASSPPSRTASTDTQYF.

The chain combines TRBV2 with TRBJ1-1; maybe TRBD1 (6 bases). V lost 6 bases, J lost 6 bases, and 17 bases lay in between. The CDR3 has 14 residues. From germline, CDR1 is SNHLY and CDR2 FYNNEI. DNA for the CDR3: TGTGCCAGCAGCGACCAACAGGGAGTCGCTGAAGCTTTCTTT. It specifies CASSDQQGVAEAFF.

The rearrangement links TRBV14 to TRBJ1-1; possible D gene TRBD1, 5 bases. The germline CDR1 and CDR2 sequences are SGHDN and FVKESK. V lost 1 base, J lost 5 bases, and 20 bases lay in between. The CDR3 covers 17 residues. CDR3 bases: TGTGCCAGCAGCCAAGTCCTAAGGGACGGGGCCAGGACTGAAGCTTTCTTT. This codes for CASSQVLRDGARTEAFF.

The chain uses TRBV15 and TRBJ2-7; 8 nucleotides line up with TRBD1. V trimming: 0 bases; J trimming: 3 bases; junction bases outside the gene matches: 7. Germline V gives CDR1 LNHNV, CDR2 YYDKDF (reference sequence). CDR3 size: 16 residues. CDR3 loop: CATSRDMDRVGYEQYF. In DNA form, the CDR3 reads TGTGCCACCAGCAGAGATATGGACAGGGTGGGCTACGAGCAGTACTTC.